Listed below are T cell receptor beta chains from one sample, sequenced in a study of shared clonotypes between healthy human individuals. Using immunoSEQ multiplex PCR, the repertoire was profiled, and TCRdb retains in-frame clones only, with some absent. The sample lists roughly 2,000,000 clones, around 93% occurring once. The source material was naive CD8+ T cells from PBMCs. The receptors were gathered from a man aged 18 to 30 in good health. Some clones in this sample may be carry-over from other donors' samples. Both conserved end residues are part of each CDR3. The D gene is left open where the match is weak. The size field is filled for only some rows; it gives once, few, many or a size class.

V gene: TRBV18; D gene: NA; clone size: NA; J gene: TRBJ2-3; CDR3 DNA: TGTGCCAGCTCACCGAGGCCGAACGGTCCGGGCACAGATACGCAGTATTTT; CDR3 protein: CASSPRPNGPGTDTQYF
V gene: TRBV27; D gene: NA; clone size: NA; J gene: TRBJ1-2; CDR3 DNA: TGTGCCAGCAGTTTATCGCCGGGGGCAAGAAACTATGGCTACACCTTC; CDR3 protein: CASSLSPGARNYGYTF
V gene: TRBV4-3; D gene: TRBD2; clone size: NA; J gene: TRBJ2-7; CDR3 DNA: TGCGCCAGCAGCCAAATGAGGACTAGCCCCTACGAGCAGTACTTC; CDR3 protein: CASSQMRTSPYEQYF
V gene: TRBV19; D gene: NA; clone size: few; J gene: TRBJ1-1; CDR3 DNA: TGTGCCAGTAGTATCGGGGGTGTGGGAGCTTTCTTT; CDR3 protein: CASSIGGVGAFF
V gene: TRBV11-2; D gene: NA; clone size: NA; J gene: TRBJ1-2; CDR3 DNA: TGTGCCAGCAGCCCGGGGACTTTCTACTCGGGGGGCTACACCTTC; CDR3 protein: CASSPGTFYSGGYTF
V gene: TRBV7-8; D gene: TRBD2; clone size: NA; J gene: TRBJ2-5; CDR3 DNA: TGTGCCAGCAGCTTAGCTAGCGGGAGGGGACAAGAGACCCAGTACTTC; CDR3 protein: CASSLASGRGQETQYF
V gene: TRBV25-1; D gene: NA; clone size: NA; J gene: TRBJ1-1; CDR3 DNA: TGTGCCAGCAGTGAACGCGGATACCTGAACACTGAAGCTTTCTTT; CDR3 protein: CASSERGYLNTEAFF
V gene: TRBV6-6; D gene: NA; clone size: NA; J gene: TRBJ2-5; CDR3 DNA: TGTGCCGGACAGGCGGGGGTCCACCAAGAGACCCAGTACTTC; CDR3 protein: CAGQAGVHQETQYF
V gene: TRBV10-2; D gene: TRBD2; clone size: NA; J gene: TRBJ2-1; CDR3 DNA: TGCGCCAGCAGTGAAGCTAGCGGAACCTACAATGAGCAGTTCTTC; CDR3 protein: CASSEASGTYNEQFF
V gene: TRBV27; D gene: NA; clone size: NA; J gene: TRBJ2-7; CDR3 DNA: TGTGCCAGCAGTGAAAATAGCGCGAGCTCCTACGAGCAGTACTTC; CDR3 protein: CASSENSASSYEQYF
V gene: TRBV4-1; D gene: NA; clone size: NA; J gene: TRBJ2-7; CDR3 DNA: TGCGCCAGCAGCCAAGATCGGACCGAGAGCTCCTACGAGCAGTACTTC; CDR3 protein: CASSQDRTESSYEQYF
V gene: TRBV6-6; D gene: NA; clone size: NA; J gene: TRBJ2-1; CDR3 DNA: TGTGCCAGCAGTTATACGGGAAGCTCCTACAATGAGCAGTTCTTC; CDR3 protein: CASSYTGSSYNEQFF
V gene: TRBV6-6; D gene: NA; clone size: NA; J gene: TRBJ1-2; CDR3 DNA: TGTGCCAGCAGTTACAATAAGGCAGGGGCGTACTATGGCTACACCTTC; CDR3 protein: CASSYNKAGAYYGYTF
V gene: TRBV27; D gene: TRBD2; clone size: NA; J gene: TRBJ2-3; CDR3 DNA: TGTGCCAGCACACTAGCGGGAGGGTTCTCAGATACGCAGTATTTT; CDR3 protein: CASTLAGGFSDTQYF
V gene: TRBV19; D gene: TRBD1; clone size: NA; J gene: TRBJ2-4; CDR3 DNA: TGTGCCAGTAGTATAGGGAGTTGGGACAGGGGGCCTAAAAACATTCAGTACTTC; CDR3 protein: CASSIGSWDRGPKNIQYF
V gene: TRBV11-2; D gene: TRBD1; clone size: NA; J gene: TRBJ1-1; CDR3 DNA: TGTGCCAGCAGCTTAGGGGGGCCAGGGGGCGCAAGGGACACTGAAGCTTTCTTT; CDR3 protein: CASSLGGPGGARDTEAFF
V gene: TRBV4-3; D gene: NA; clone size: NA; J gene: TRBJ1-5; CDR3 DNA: TGCGCCAGCAGCCAAGATGGGGGGACGGATCAGCCCCAGCATTTT; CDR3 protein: CASSQDGGTDQPQHF
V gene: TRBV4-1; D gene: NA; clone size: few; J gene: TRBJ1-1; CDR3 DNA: TGCGCCAGCAGCCAAGATGGTGGCATAGGGGCTTTCTTT; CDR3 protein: CASSQDGGIGAFF
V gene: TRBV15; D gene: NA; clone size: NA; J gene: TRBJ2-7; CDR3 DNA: TGTGCCACCAGCAGAGATTTTTCCAGGGGGGCCTACGAGCAGTACTTC; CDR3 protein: CATSRDFSRGAYEQYF
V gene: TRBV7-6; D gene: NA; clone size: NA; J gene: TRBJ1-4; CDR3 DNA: TGTGCCAGCAGCTTAGCGGGGGGGGAGGAAAAACTGTTTTTT; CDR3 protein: CASSLAGGEEKLFF